These 15 T cell receptor beta chains were sequenced from one sample in a study of T-cell memory formation after mild COVID-19. TCRdb fed the 5' RACE reads into MiXCR, producing one record per CDR3 protein. The sample lists roughly 130,000 distinct CDR3 sequences; around 6.3% were seen once. The specimen was PBMCs or a T cell subset sorted from them (not recorded which). These receptors were obtained from an adult woman who had mild COVID-19 (a few samples of this study predate the infection). Cell type and time point are not known.

CDR3 sequence reads: CASSVDSLPSTEAFF. CDR3 bases: TGTGCCAGCAGCGTAGATAGCTTACCGAGCACTGAAGCTTTCTTT. The gene calls are TRBV9 and TRBJ1-1; D not resolved. Germline V gene data show CDR1 as SGDLS and CDR2 as YYNGEE. The ends were cut back, 0 bases at V and 4 bases at J, with 13 bases in the middle. The CDR3 consists of 15 residues.

This clonotype was counted at least ten times. This sequence joins TRBV3-1 and TRBJ2-5, with 9 positions matching TRBD2. This CDR3 has 16 residues. The J segment lost 5 bases and the V segment lost 2 bases, leaving 9 bases of the junction unmatched. The germline CDR1 and CDR2 sequences are LGHDT and YNNKEL (reference sequence). The CDR3 DNA follows: TGTGCCAGCAGCCAATATAGCGGGGGTTTTTGGGAGACCCAGTACTTC. Protein sequence: CASSQYSGGFWETQYF.

The chain couples TRBV5-1 to TRBJ2-1, with a weak D call TRBD1 (6 bases). This CDR3 contains 16 residues. Germline V gene data show CDR1 as SGHRS and CDR2 as YFSETQ. Trimming removed 3 bases at V and 5 bases at J, with 18 bases between. The DNA of the CDR3 is TGCGCCAGCAGCTCCTCGGTCCAGGGGAGCCACAATGAGCAGTTCTTC. Amino acid sequence: CASSSSVQGSHNEQFF. Together with reference TRBV5-1 and TRBJ2-1, the CDR3 gives the full variable domain: KAGVTQTPRYLIKTRGQQVTLSCSPISGHRSVSWYQQTPGQGLQFLFEYFSETQRNKGNFPGRFSGRQFSNSRSEMNVSTLELGDSALYLCASSSSVQGSHNEQFFGPGTRLTVL.

This clonotype has more than one count but fewer than ten. The V gene is TRBV7-9, the J gene TRBJ1-1; 8 bases match TRBD1. CDR1 is SEHNR, CDR2 FQNEAQ, per germline (reference sequence). The J segment lost 2 bases and the V segment lost 7 bases, leaving 6 bases of the junction unmatched. This CDR3 is 14 amino acids long. For the CDR3, the DNA is TGTGCCAGCACCAAGACAGGGGCCAACACTGAAGCTTTCTTT. This translates into CASTKTGANTEAFF.

The J gene is TRBJ2-1, the V gene TRBV11-2, with D tentatively TRBD2 (6 bases). Germline CDR1 and CDR2: SGHAT and FQNNGV. V was clipped by 4 bases and J by 4 bases, with 17 bases between them. This CDR3 is built from 16 residues. The CDR3 spells CASSSRFAGRYNEQFF. The CDR3 nucleotides read TGTGCCAGCAGCTCCCGGTTCGCAGGGAGGTACAATGAGCAGTTCTTC.

The sample holds many counts of this clonotype. This sequence joins TRBV4-2 and TRBJ2-7, with D maybe TRBD2 (7 bases). Trimming shortened V by 1 base and J by 5 bases, and 15 bases separated the two germline ends. The germline gives CDR1 LGHNA, CDR2 YNFKEQ. CDR3 size: 15 residues. The CDR3 here is CASSQGGLGGHEQYF. In DNA form, the CDR3 reads TGTGCCAGCAGCCAAGGAGGTCTCGGGGGGCACGAGCAGTACTTC.

This clonotype was seen repeatedly, ten times or more. The rearrangement uses TRBV20-1 and TRBJ1-2; TRBD1 agrees at 8 bases. J was trimmed by 4 bases and V by 4 bases; bases with no gene match: 8. From germline, CDR1 is DFQATT and CDR2 SNEGSKA (reference sequence). This CDR3 comprises 14 residues. CDR3 in amino acids: CSAIDTGGSYGYTF. CDR3 DNA: TGCAGTGCTATCGATACAGGGGGGTCCTATGGCTACACCTTC.

At least ten counts were recorded for this clonotype. This sequence joins TRBV20-1 and TRBJ2-3; the D gene is possibly TRBD2 (6 bases). Trimming left V 0 bases short and J 6 bases short, with 19 bases between. The CDR3 has 16 amino acids. Germline V gene lookup returns CDR1 DFQATT and CDR2 SNEGSKA (reference sequence). CDR3 in DNA: TGCAGTGCTAGAGATCGGAGACTAGTATTCACGGATACGCAGTATTTT. As protein: CSARDRRLVFTDTQYF.

The genes are TRBV12-3 or TRBV12-4 and TRBJ2-7; TRBD1 aligns across 9 bases. The CDR3 is 18 amino acids. V shed 4 bases and J 4 bases; nucleotides not matched to a gene: 17. The DNA of the CDR3 is TGTGCCAGCAGTTCGGGACCATATGGTACAGGGGGCCTGTACGAGCAGTACTTC. Its protein product is CASSSGPYGTGGLYEQYF.

This clonotype has only a few counts. The J gene is TRBJ2-7, the V gene TRBV5-6; tentative D call: TRBD1 (5 bases). The germline gives CDR1 SGHDT, CDR2 YYEEEE. The CDR3 length is 14 residues. With 2 bases removed from V and 3 bases from J, the gap between germline ends came to 12 bases. The CDR3 protein is CASSFGAGIYEQYF. The CDR3 region has the DNA TGTGCCAGCAGCTTTGGGGCAGGGATCTACGAGCAGTACTTC.

This clonotype was counted at least ten times. V and J are TRBV7-2 and TRBJ2-5; 7 bases align to TRBD2. Trimming took 5 bases from V and 2 from J; bases not matched to a gene: 11. CDR1 and CDR2 (germline): SGHTA, FQGNSA. The CDR3 has 16 residues. DNA of the CDR3: TGTGCCAGCAGCCCTAAGCGTGCGGGGGATCAAGAGACCCAGTACTTC. Translated: CASSPKRAGDQETQYF. The whole variable domain, filled in from reference TRBV7-2 and TRBJ2-5, reads GAGVSQSPSNKVTEKGKDVELRCDPISGHTALYWYRQSLGQGLEFLIYFQGNSAPDKSGLPSDRFSAERTGGSVSTLTIQRTQQEDSAVYLCASSPKRAGDQETQYFGPGTRLLVL.

This clonotype has a count of ten or more. This chain uses TRBV7-2 with TRBJ2-4; D unclear. Trimming stripped 5 bases from V and 0 bases from J, with 11 bases between. CDR1 and CDR2 from the germline V gene are SGHTA and FQGNSA. This CDR3 comprises 15 residues. In DNA form, the CDR3 reads TGTGCCAGCAGCGCGCCTCTAAGAGCCAAAAACATTCAGTACTTC. Translation: CASSAPLRAKNIQYF.

This clonotype has a count of ten or more. The V call is TRBV12-3 or TRBV12-4, the J call TRBJ2-1, with D possibly called TRBD1 or TRBD2 (5 bases each). Trimming took 1 base from V and 0 from J, leaving 13 bases between them. CDR3 length: 17 residues. Here the CDR3 DNA reads TGTGCCAGCAGTTTAGGCGGAGGTGGGGGCTCCTACAATGAGCAGTTCTTC. Amino acids: CASSLGGGGGSYNEQFF.

This clonotype was seen at least ten times. The chain carries TRBV5-1 and TRBJ1-5; 8 positions match TRBD1. Per the germline V gene, CDR1 is SGHRS and CDR2 is YFSETQ. Trimming took 4 bases from V and 0 from J; bases not matched to a gene: 6. This CDR3 spans 16 amino acids. CDR3 amino acids: CASSLGQAGSNQPQHF. CDR3 nucleotides: TGCGCCAGCAGCCTGGGACAGGCTGGTAGCAATCAGCCCCAGCATTTT.

This clonotype was seen many times. J is TRBJ2-1 and V is TRBV7-8; 8 positions agree with TRBD2. Trimming took 1 base from V and 1 from J; bases not matched to a gene: 12. The germline CDR1 and CDR2 sequences are SGHVS and FQNEAQ. The CDR3 totals 19 residues. CDR3 sequence reads: CASSLVLGGGGFSYNEQFF. The CDR3 nucleotides are TGTGCCAGCAGCTTAGTCCTAGGAGGCGGGGGGTTTTCCTACAATGAGCAGTTCTTC. Full variable domain (outside the CDR3, taken from reference TRBV7-8 and TRBJ2-1): GAGVSQSPRYKVAKRGQDVALRCDPISGHVSLFWYQQALGQGPEFLTYFQNEAQLDKSGLPSDRFFAERPEGSVSTLKIQRTQQEDSAVYLCASSLVLGGGGFSYNEQFFGPGTRLTVL.